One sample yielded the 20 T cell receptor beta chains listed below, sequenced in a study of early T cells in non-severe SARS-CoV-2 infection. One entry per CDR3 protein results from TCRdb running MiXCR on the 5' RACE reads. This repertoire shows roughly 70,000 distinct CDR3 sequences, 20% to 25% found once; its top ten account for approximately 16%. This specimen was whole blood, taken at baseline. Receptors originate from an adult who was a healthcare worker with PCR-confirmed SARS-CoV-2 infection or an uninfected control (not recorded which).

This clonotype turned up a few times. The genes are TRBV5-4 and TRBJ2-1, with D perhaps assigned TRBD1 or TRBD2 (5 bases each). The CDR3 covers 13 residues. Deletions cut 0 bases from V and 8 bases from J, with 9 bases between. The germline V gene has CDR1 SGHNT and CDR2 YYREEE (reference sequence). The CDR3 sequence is CASSLAGRDEQFF. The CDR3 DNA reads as TGTGCCAGCAGCTTGGCAGGGAGAGATGAGCAGTTCTTC.

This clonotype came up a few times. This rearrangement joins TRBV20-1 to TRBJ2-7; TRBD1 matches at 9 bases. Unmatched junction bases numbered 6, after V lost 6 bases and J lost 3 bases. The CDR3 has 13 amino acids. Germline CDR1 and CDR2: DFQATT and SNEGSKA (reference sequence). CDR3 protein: CSAGTGPYYEQYF. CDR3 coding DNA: TGCAGTGCAGGGACAGGGCCCTACTACGAGCAGTACTTC.

The CDR3 is CASRDSGPNQPQHF. CDR3 nucleotides: TGTGCCAGCAGGGATTCAGGGCCCAATCAGCCCCAGCATTTT. The chain uses TRBV2 and TRBJ1-5, with D perhaps TRBD1 (5 bases). The germline V gene has CDR1 SNHLY and CDR2 FYNNEI. V was shortened by 6 bases and J by 3 bases, with 12 bases between the two germline ends. The length of the CDR3 is 14 residues.

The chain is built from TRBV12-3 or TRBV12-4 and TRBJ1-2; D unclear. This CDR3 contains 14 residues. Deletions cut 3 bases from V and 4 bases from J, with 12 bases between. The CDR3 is CASSLGDEAYGYTF. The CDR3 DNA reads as TGTGCCAGCAGTTTGGGCGACGAGGCCTATGGCTACACCTTC.

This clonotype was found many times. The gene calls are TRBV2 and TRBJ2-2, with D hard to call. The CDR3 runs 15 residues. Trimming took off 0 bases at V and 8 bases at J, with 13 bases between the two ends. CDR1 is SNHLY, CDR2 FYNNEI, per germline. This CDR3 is CASSEAESFRGELFF. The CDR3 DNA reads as TGTGCCAGCAGTGAAGCGGAGTCGTTTAGGGGGGAGCTGTTTTTT.

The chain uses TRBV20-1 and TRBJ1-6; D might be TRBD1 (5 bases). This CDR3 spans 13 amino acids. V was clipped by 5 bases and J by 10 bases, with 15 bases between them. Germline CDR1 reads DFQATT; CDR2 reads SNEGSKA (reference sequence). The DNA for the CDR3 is TGCAGTGCTTACGGGCAGGGTGACTCACCCCTCCACTTT. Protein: CSAYGQGDSPLHF.

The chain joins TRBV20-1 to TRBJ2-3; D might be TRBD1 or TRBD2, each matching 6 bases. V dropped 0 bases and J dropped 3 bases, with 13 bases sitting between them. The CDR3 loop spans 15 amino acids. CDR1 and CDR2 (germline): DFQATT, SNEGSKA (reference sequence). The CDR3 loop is CSARDIGGPTDTQYF. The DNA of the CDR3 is TGCAGTGCTAGAGATATCGGGGGCCCTACAGATACGCAGTATTTT.

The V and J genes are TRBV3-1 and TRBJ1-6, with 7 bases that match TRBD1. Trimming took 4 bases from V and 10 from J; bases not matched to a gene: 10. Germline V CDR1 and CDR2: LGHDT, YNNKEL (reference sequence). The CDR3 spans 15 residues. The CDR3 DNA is TGTGCCAGCAGCCCTGGGACAAGGGGGCGGTCACCCCTCCACTTT. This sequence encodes CASSPGTRGRSPLHF.

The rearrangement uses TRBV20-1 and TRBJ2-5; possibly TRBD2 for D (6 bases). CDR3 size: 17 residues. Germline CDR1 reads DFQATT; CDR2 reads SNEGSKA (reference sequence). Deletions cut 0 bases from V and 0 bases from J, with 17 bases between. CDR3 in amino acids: CSAREPTGVRYQETQYF. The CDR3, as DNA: TGCAGTGCTAGAGAACCTACGGGGGTGAGGTACCAAGAGACCCAGTACTTC.

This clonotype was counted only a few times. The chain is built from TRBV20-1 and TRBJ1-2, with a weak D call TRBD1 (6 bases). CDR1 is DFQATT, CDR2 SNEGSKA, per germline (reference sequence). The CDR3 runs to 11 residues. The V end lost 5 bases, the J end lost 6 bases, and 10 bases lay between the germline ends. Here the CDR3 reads CSASSGDGYTF. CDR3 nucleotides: TGCAGTGCTTCCTCAGGGGATGGCTACACCTTC.

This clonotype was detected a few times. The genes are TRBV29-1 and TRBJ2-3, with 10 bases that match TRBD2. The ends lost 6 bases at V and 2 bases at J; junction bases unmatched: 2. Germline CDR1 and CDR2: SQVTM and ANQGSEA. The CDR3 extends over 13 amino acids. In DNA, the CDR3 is TGCAGCGTCCTAGCGGGGGACACAGATACGCAGTATTTT. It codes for CSVLAGDTDTQYF.

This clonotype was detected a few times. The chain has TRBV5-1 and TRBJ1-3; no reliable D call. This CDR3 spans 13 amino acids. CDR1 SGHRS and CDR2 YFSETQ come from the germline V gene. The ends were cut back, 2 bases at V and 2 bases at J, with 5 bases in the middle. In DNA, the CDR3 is TGCGCCAGCAGCTTCGGCACTGGAAACACCATATATTTT. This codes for CASSFGTGNTIYF.

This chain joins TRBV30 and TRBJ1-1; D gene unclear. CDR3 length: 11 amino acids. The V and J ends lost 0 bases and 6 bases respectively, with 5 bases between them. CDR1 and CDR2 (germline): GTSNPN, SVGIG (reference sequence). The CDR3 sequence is CAWSVSAEAFF. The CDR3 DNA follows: TGTGCCTGGAGTGTTTCCGCTGAAGCTTTCTTT.

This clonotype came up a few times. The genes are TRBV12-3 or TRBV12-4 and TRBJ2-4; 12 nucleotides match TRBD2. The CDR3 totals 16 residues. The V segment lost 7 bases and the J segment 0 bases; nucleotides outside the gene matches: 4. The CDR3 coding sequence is TGTGCCAGCACCGTGACTAGCGGGGGAGCCAAAAACATTCAGTACTTC. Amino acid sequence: CASTVTSGGAKNIQYF.

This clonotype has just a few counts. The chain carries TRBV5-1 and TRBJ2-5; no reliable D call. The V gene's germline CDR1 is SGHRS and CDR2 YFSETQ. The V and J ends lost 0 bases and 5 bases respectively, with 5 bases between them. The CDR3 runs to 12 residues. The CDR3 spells CASSLDTETQYF. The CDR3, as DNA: TGCGCCAGCAGCTTGGATACCGAGACCCAGTACTTC.

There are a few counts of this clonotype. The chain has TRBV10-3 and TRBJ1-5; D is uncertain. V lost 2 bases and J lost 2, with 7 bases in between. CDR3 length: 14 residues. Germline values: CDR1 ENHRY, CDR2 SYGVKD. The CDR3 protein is CAISEGKGNQPQHF. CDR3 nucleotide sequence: TGTGCCATCAGTGAGGGAAAGGGCAATCAGCCCCAGCATTTT.

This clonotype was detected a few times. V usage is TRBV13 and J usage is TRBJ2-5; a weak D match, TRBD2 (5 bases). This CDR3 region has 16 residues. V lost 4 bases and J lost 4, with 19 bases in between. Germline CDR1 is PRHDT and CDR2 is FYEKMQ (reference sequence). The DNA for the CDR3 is TGTGCCAGCAGCTCCAAAGCCGAGGGCAGCCTAGAGACCCAGTACTTC. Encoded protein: CASSSKAEGSLETQYF.

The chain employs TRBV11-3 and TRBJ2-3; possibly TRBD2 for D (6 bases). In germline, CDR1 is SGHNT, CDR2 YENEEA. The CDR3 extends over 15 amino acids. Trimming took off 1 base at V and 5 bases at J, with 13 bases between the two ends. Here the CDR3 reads CASSLGGLPGDTQYF. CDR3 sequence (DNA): TGTGCCAGCAGCTTAGGAGGACTACCCGGAGATACGCAGTATTTT. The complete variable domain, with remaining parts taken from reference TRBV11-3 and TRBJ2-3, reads EAGVVQSPRYKIIEKKQPVAFWCNPISGHNTLYWYLQNLGQGPELLIRYENEEAVDDSQLPKDRFSAERLKGVDSTLKIQPAELGDSAVYLCASSLGGLPGDTQYFGPGTRLTVL.

CDR3 in amino acids: CAARSSGEQFF. The CDR3 DNA follows: TGTGCCGCCCGATCATCGGGTGAGCAGTTCTTC. V gene TRBV10-3 combines with J gene TRBJ2-1, with unresolved D. The CDR3 loop spans 11 amino acids. The V and J ends lost 11 bases and 9 bases respectively, with 14 bases between them. The germline V gene has CDR1 ENHRY and CDR2 SYGVKD.

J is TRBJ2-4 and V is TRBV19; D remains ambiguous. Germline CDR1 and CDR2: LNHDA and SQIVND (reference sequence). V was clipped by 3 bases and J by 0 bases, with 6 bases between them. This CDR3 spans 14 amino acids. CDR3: CASSILLAKNIQYF. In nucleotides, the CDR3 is TGTGCCAGTAGTATCCTGCTAGCCAAAAACATTCAGTACTTC.